Listed here is a single T cell receptor beta chain. Clones were sequenced by immunoSEQ multiplex PCR, and TCRdb holds only the in-frame ones, with some missing. The table shows about 240,000 clones, with roughly 80% occurring only once. V gave up 3 bases and J gave up 5 bases; unmatched junction bases: 4. This CDR3 has 14 residues. Per germline, CDR1 LGHDT and CDR2 YNNKEL (reference sequence). The data were taken from a study of blood T cell repertoires in COVID-19. For the study at large: Acute-phase and convalescent COVID-19 samples originated in the United States, Italy and Spain. Sources were T cells, B-cell-depleted T cells, or PBMCs; the material itself was cDNA or gDNA.

Input material: peripheral blood. The clonotype originates from a woman in her late teens or twenties with acute or convalescent COVID-19. This rearrangement joins TRBV3-1 (or the pseudogene TRBV3-2) to TRBJ1-3, with 7 nucleotides matching TRBD1. CDR3 in DNA: TGTGCCAGCAGCCAGGGGGACAGCAGAAACACCATATATTTT. This sequence encodes CASSQGDSRNTIYF.